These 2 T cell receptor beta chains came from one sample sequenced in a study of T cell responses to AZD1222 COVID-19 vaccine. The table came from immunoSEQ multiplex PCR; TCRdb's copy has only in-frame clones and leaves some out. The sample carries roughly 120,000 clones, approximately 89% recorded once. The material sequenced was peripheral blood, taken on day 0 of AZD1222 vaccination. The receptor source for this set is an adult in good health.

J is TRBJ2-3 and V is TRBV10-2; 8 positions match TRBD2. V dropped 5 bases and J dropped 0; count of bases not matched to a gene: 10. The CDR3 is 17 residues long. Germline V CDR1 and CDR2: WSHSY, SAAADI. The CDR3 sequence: CASSIVAGRSSTDTQYF. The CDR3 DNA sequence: TGCGCCAGCAGTATTGTAGCGGGGAGGTCTAGCACAGATACGCAGTATTTT.

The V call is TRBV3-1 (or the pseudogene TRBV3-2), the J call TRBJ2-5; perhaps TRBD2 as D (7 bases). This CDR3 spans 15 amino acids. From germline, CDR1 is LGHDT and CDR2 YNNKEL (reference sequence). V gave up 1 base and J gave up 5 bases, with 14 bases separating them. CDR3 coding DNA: TGTGCCAGCAGCCAAGCTAGCGGCCAGGGGGAGACCCAGTACTTC. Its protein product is CASSQASGQGETQYF.